What follows are 10 T cell receptor beta chains derived from one specimen sequenced in a study of cytomegalovirus exposure and HLA in healthy donors. Vbeta (60) and Jbeta (13) primers were used in the PCR. The repertoire was sequenced with immunoSEQ multiplex PCR; TCRdb's copy has only in-frame clones and lacks some. The profile shows 200,000 or so clones, about 80% of them singletons. The sample comprised PBMCs. The receptors stem from a young man in good health and CMV-seronegative.

V usage is TRBV7-9 and J usage is TRBJ2-3; D is ambiguous. Germline CDR1 is SEHNR and CDR2 is FQNEAQ (reference sequence). This CDR3 region has 14 residues. V lost 5 bases to trimming and J lost 0 bases, with 9 bases between them. Here the CDR3 reads CASSRASSTDTQYF. Here the CDR3 DNA reads TGTGCCAGCAGCCGTGCGTCAAGCACAGATACGCAGTATTTT.

The chain couples TRBV28 to TRBJ2-7; 10 nucleotides align to TRBD1. CDR3 size: 15 residues. The V and J ends lost 5 bases and 0 bases, in that order; junction bases with no gene match: 4. CDR1 MDHEN and CDR2 SYDVKM come from the germline V gene. The CDR3 DNA follows: TGTGCCAGCAGTCGGGGGACAGGGGCCTCCTACGAGCAGTACTTC. The encoded protein is CASSRGTGASYEQYF.

The J gene is TRBJ1-2, the V gene TRBV2, with D possibly matching TRBD1 (6 bases). V was shortened by 6 bases and J by 12 bases, with 17 bases between the two germline ends. Germline CDR1 SNHLY, CDR2 FYNNEI. The CDR3 length is 12 residues. In DNA, the CDR3 is TGTGCCAGCAGCACGAGACAGGAAGGGAACACCTTC. Protein product: CASSTRQEGNTF.

V usage is TRBV4-3 and J usage is TRBJ2-3; TRBD2 matches 7 bases. The germline CDR1 and CDR2 sequences are LGHNA and YSLEER. This CDR3 contains 15 residues. The V gene end was trimmed by 1 base and the J gene end by 4 bases; junction bases not matched to a gene: 5. CDR3 loop: CASSQGPGGPDTQYF. CDR3 bases: TGCGCCAGCAGCCAAGGTCCGGGAGGACCAGATACGCAGTATTTT.

This clone appeared a single time. The chain employs TRBV7-2 and TRBJ2-1; 8 bases align to TRBD2. The V and J ends lost 3 bases and 3 bases, in that order; junction bases with no gene match: 1. Germline CDR1 reads SGHTA; CDR2 reads FQGNSA. The CDR3 consists of 14 residues. This CDR3 is CASSFGTSYNEQFF. The CDR3 nucleotides are TGTGCCAGCAGCTTTGGGACTAGCTACAATGAGCAGTTCTTC.

The rearrangement links TRBV27 to TRBJ1-5, with D tentatively TRBD1 (5 bases). In germline, CDR1 is MNHEY, CDR2 SMNVEV (reference sequence). The CDR3 runs to 16 residues. V was trimmed by 0 bases and J by 9 bases, leaving 18 bases between them. CDR3 sequence: CASSLSGGGGGRPQHF. For the CDR3, the DNA is TGTGCCAGCAGTTTATCGGGGGGTGGGGGAGGAAGGCCCCAGCATTTT.

The V gene is TRBV4-1, the J gene TRBJ2-3; no firm D call. V was pared by 1 base and J by 2 bases, with 10 bases between. The CDR3 extends over 15 amino acids. The germline V gene has CDR1 MGHRA and CDR2 YSYEKL. CDR3 bases: TGCGCCAGCAGCCAAGGGGTACAGTTCACAGATACGCAGTATTTT. This encodes CASSQGVQFTDTQYF.

This clone is a singleton in its sample. The V call is TRBV14, the J call TRBJ2-5; perhaps TRBD2 as D (6 bases). This CDR3 comprises 16 residues. V lost 0 bases to trimming and J lost 2 bases, with 13 bases between them. Germline V gives CDR1 SGHDN, CDR2 FVKESK. Here the CDR3 reads CASSQEEASAQETQYF. The CDR3 nucleotides are TGTGCCAGCAGCCAAGAAGAGGCTAGCGCACAAGAGACCCAGTACTTC.

DNA of the CDR3: TGTGCCAGCAGCCCCGAAGGGGGAGGGGAGTATGGCTACACCTTC. Translation: CASSPEGGGEYGYTF. The chain couples TRBV9 to TRBJ1-2; weak D call: TRBD1 (6 bases). Germline CDR1 is SGDLS and CDR2 is YYNGEE. Between the trimmed V and J ends, which lost 4 bases and 5 bases, there was a span of 18 bases. The CDR3 is 15 residues long. Looking up the rest from reference TRBV9 and TRBJ1-2 gives the full variable domain: DSGVTQTPKHLITATGQRVTLRCSPRSGDLSVYWYQQSLDQGLQFLIQYYNGEERAKGNILERFSAQQFPDLHSELNLSSLELGDSALYFCASSPEGGGEYGYTFGSGTRLTVV.

The J gene is TRBJ2-5, the V gene TRBV5-1; TRBD1 agrees at 10 bases. Near its end, the DNA agrees better with TRBJ2-7, so the J call may be wrong. The CDR3 spans 18 residues. Germline-derived CDR1 and CDR2 are SGHRS and YFSETQ. CDR3 DNA: TGCGCCAGCAGCTTGGGGTTGACGGACAGGGGGTCCTCCTACGAGCAGTACTTC. This sequence encodes CASSLGLTDRGSSYEQYF.